The sequence of this TCR beta chain was determined in a study of blood T cell repertoires in COVID-19. Study details: There were acute and convalescent COVID-19 samples, and they came from the United States, Italy and Spain. PBMCs, B-cell-depleted T cells, or T cells provided the cDNA or gDNA that made up the material.

Per the study methods: For nucleated cells, counts were estimated from reference gene primer amplification. Clones were sequenced by immunoSEQ multiplex PCR, and TCRdb holds only the in-frame ones, with some missing. From that table come the V and J calls and clone size; the DNA was used to work out D and trimming. The sample lists tens of thousands of clones, nearly 90% occurring once. The germline V gene encodes CDR1 LGHNA and CDR2 YNFKEQ. Trimming shortened V by 0 bases and J by 6 bases, and 14 bases separated the two germline ends. The CDR3 consists of 16 residues. The sequencing input was peripheral blood. The receptor was derived from a man in his forties or fifties with active COVID-19. The chain uses TRBV4-2 and TRBJ1-4; D is unclear. The CDR3 spells CASSQDGSGSYEKLFF. The CDR3 nucleotides read TGTGCCAGCAGCCAAGATGGCTCCGGGTCCTATGAAAAACTGTTTTTT.